This T cell receptor (beta chain) was found in a study of graft-versus-host responses after intestinal transplantation (dated by TCRdb to the early 2020s). The study in broad terms: The transplants that recipients got were multivisceral, liver-intestinal, or isolated intestinal. Alloreactive clones were identified by sequencing pre-transplant mixed lymphocyte reaction products and comparing them with unstimulated pre-transplant donor and recipient T cells. After intestinal transplantation, graft-versus-host and host-versus-graft alloreactive T cell clones were followed in the graft, circulation and bone marrow using bulk TCR-beta CDR3 sequencing. Donor T cell macrochimerism was defined as a peak of at least 4% donor T cells among recipient peripheral blood mononuclear cells. Samples from a few later patients were sequenced in-house on an Illumina MiSeq with MiXCR processing rather than by the commercial service. A cohort of approximately 23 intestinal transplant recipients, including one retransplant, was enrolled, and a few patients lacking pretransplant specimens were excluded. Every recipient was given anti-thymocyte globulin induction, followed by roughly 3 years of maintenance tacrolimus and steroids. Results and caveats for the whole study, not just this receptor: GvH clones were detected in recipient bone marrow, and some of these GvH clones were observed earlier in ileal mucosa or blood, consistent with an intestinal mucosal origin. Conclusions were limited by the relatively low number and heterogeneity of intestinal transplant patients. Early after transplant, peak levels of circulating GvH clones were found to be associated with declines in HvG clones. Patients with donor T cell macrochimerism had high GvH to HvG T cell clonal ratios in their allografts.

Per the germline V gene (reference sequence), GTSNPN is the CDR1 and SVGIG is the CDR2. Unmatched junction bases come to 7, with V trimmed by 4 bases and J by 8 bases. Taken from cysteine to phenylalanine, the CDR3 has 14 residues. The DNA shown is the 42-base CDR3, in frame from base 1. Points on this clone: What antigen it recognizes has not been identified. Per-nucleotide qualities are absent, and no much larger clonotype sits a single base away.

Dithiothreitol, EDTA incubations and collagenase D digestion were used to isolate intraepithelial and lamina propria lymphocytes from graft specimens. Bulk TCR-beta sequencing was performed on serial intestinal graft biopsy specimens collected as late as 600 days after transplant. Libraries were made using the immunoSEQ multiplex PCR assay. For most patients, genomic DNA was subjected to high-throughput TCR-beta CDR3 sequencing by Adaptive Biotechnologies. The source study handled its data this way. Adaptive's ImmunoSEQ software supplied the TCR sequencing data for 18 patients, while MiXCR and VDJtools were used to process three other patients. CDR3 nucleotide sequences shared between donor and recipient were removed because the origin of such sequences could not be assigned. Alloreactive clones required at least 2-fold expansion over unstimulated cells and minimum CFSE-low frequency of 0.002% (template counts) or 0.001% (read counts). Clones were considered mappable if detected in sequenced pre-transplant spleen, lymph node, or MLR CFSE-low populations of the donor or recipient. The cumulative frequency of alloreactive clones was calculated as a percentage of all sequences, weighted by copy number. TCRdb retrieved this table from immuneACCESS and kept in-frame rearrangements only. Not all clones are present; in checked studies, unresolved V genes account for under half, and no reason is known for the remainder. V, J and clone size reflect that table, while D and trimming were determined from the DNA. The sample table lists under 15,000 clones, around 79% of them with a count of one. In total, the top ten clones hold approximately 4.3% of the sample.

The sample consisted of ileum tissue, taken roughly 4.5 months after intestinal transplantation. The receptor was derived from a human patient who received an intestinal transplant, so some T cells may come from the graft donor. The sequence joins TRBV30 to TRBJ1-4; 10 junctional bases match TRBD1. The DNA reads TGTGCCTGGAATGGGTGGGACAGGGGAGAAAAACTGTTTTTT. Translated, this gives CAWNGWDRGEKLFF.